This T cell receptor (beta chain) was captured in a study of blood T cell repertoires in COVID-19. Shortly before study entry, within 2 weeks, exposed participants had met a COVID-19 case. Authors' methods: Amplification of reference gene primers was used by the study to estimate nucleated cell counts. The assay was immunoSEQ multiplex PCR, and TCRdb's table has in-frame clones only and misses some. V, J and clone size are taken as reported in that table, and D and trimming were inferred from the DNA itself. The table records 200,000 to 250,000 clones, 88% of them present only once. Per germline, CDR1 SQVTM and CDR2 ANQGSEA. V trimming: 4 bases; J trimming: 9 bases; junction bases outside the gene matches: 8. This CDR3 comprises 13 residues.

This clonotype was sampled from a woman aged 25 to 39 who had been exposed to COVID-19. V gene TRBV29-1 combines with J gene TRBJ2-5; 10 bases align to TRBD1. Sequences were obtained from PBMCs or T cells enriched from blood (not recorded which). CDR3 DNA: TGCAGCGTTGTTCGACAGGGGGCCGGGGCCCAGTACTTC. Protein: CSVVRQGAGAQYF.